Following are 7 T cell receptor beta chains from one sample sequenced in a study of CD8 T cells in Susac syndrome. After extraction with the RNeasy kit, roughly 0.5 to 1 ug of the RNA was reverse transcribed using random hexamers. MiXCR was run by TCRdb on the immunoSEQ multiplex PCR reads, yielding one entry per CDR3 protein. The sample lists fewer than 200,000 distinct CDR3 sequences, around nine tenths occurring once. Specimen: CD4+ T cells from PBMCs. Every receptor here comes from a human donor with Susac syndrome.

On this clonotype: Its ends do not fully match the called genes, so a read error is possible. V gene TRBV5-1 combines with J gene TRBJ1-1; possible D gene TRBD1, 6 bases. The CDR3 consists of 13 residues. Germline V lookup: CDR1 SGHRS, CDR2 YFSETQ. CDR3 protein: CASSLGGNTEAFF. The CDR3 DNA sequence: TGTGCCAGCAGCTTAGGGGGGAACACTGAAGCTTTCTTT.

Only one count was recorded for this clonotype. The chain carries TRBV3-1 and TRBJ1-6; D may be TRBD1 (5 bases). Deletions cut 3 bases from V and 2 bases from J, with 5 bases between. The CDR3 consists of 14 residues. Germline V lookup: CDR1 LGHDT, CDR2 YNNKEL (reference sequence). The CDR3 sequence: CASSQTAYNSPLHF. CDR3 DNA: TGTGCCAGCAGCCAGACAGCCTATAATTCACCCCTCCACTTT.

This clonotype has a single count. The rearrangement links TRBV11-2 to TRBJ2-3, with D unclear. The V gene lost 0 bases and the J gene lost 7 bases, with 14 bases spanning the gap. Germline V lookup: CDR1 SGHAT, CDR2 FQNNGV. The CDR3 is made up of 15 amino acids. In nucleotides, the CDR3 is TGTGCCAGCAGCTTAGACGGGCTCGTTTCTAATACGCAGTATTTT. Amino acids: CASSLDGLVSNTQYF.

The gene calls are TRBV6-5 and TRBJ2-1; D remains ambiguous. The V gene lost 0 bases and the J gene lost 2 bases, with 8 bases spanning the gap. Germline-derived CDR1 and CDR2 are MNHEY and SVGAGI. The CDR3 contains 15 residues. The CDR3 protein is CASSYSARTYNEQFF. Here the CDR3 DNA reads TGTGCCAGCAGTTACTCTGCTAGAACCTACAATGAGCAGTTCTTC.

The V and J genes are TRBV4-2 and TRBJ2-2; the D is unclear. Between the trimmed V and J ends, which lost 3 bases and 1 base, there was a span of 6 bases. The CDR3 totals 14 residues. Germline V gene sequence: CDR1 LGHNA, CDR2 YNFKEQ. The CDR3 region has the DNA TGTGCCAGCAGCCAGGACGGGAACACCGGGGAGCTGTTTTTT. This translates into CASSQDGNTGELFF.

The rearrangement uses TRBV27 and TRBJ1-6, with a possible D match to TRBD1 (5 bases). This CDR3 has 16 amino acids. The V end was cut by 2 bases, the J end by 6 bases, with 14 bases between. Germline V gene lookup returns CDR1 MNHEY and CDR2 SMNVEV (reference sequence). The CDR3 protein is CASSLIPGRINSPLHF. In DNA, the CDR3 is TGTGCCAGCAGTTTAATTCCGGGACGGATTAATTCACCCCTCCACTTT.

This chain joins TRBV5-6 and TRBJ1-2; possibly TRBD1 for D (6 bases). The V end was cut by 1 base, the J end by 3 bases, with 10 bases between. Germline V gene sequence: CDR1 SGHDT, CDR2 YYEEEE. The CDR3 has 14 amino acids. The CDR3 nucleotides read TGTGCCAGCAGCTTGCAGGGGCGATACTATGGCTACACCTTC. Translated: CASSLQGRYYGYTF.